Detailed here is one TCR beta chain. Its antigen is still unknown. The sample originates from a study of beta chain features in type 1 diabetes. General study results and limits: Among patients with Type 1 diabetes, TCRB CDR3s were moderately but significantly shorter in every one of the four CD4+ subsets. Whether TCRB rearrangement is influenced by HLA type was left unresolved in this analysis.

Every isolated RNA sample was fully reverse transcribed, so sequencing captured expressed TCRB transcripts. The data were produced by immunoSEQ multiplex PCR, yet TCRdb's version contains in-frame clones alone and is incomplete. The sample carries fewer than 300,000 clones, 9.5% to 13% recorded once. Around 100 mL of blood, on average, came from one heparinised draw per donor. Sorting based on CD45RO/CCR7/CD25/CD127/CD95/CD27 separated CD4+ naive, central memory, regulatory and stem cell-like memory cells. This CDR3 contains 13 residues. V was pared by 5 bases and J by 0 bases, with 10 bases between. Germline-derived CDR1 and CDR2 are SQVTM and ANQGSEA.

The source material was naive CD4+ T cells from blood. The receptor comes from a man aged 30-40 years with type 1 diabetes. This chain joins TRBV29-1 and TRBJ1-1; the D gene is possibly TRBD1 (6 bases). Here the CDR3 DNA reads TGCAGCGTTCAGGGGCGACTGAACACTGAAGCTTTCTTT. It translates to CSVQGRLNTEAFF.